This TCR beta chain was captured by sequencing in a study of T-cell memory formation after mild COVID-19. Looking at the study overall: TCR clusters were mostly donor specific. Overall study results and limits: Later expanders leaned CD4+, whereas day 15 to 85 contracting clones were balanced CD4/CD8. The study detected some responding clones in pre-infection memory, suggesting cross-reactive memory joined. Shrinking CD4+ clones were chiefly CM and EM; CD8+ ones were chiefly EMRA.

The germline V gene has CDR1 SGHRS and CDR2 YFSETQ. The CDR3 runs to 15 residues. V was clipped by 0 bases and J by 2 bases, with 12 bases between them. Worth noting for this clonotype: The antigen is undetermined.

MiXCR, applied by TCRdb to the 5' RACE reads, yields one record per CDR3 protein. The data contain a few hundred thousand distinct CDR3 sequences, over 13% of them singletons. The chain combines TRBV5-1 with TRBJ2-7; D is undetermined. The TCR originated in a man aged 18-30 years who had mild COVID-19 (a few samples of this study predate the infection). Cell type and time point are not known. The sample consisted of PBMCs or a T cell subset sorted from them (not recorded which). As DNA, the CDR3 is TGCGCCAGCAGCTTGGGAGGTACTACTACCTACGAGCAGTACTTC. As protein: CASSLGGTTTYEQYF.